This is a list of T cell receptor beta chains from one sample in a study of blood T cell repertoires in COVID-19. This table comes from immunoSEQ multiplex PCR, and its TCRdb copy is limited to in-frame clones, with some not included. The sample lists about 410,000 clones; approximately 89% were seen once. The sequencing sample was made of peripheral blood. The receptors originated from a woman in her forties with COVID-19, enrolled during active disease. CDR3s include the opening cysteine and the closing phenylalanine or tryptophan. D genes are given only for firm matches. Some rows mark clone size as missing; the rest say once, few, many or name a class of expanded clone.

>TRBV18|.|TRBJ2-2|.
CASCAGVPPAGELFF
TGTGCCAGCTGTGCCGGGGTCCCTCCTGCCGGGGAGCTGTTTTTT
>TRBV28|.|TRBJ1-4|TRBD1
CASSFPWTGPNEKLFF
TGTGCCAGCAGTTTCCCGTGGACAGGACCAAATGAAAAACTGTTTTTT
>TRBV19|.|TRBJ2-4|TRBD1
CASSKGQGLVIQYF
TGTGCCAGTAGTAAGGGACAGGGTCTAGTCATTCAGTACTTC
>TRBV7-3|.|TRBJ2-2|TRBD2
CASSSSGGANTGELFF
TGTGCCAGCAGCTCCAGCGGGGGGGCGAACACCGGGGAGCTGTTTTTT
>TRBV28|.|TRBJ1-1|TRBD1
CASSLPGTGGITEAFF
TGTGCCAGCAGTTTACCAGGGACAGGGGGGATCACTGAAGCTTTCTTT
>TRBV27|.|TRBJ2-2|TRBD1
CASRHRTGRPNTGELFF
TGTGCCAGCCGTCACAGGACAGGGAGACCAAACACCGGGGAGCTGTTTTTT
>TRBV27|.|TRBJ1-1|.
CASSLSPPGADTEAFF
TGTGCCAGCAGTTTATCTCCACCTGGGGCGGACACTGAAGCTTTCTTT
>TRBV19|.|TRBJ1-1|TRBD1
CASSPRDRGLHTEAFF
TGTGCCAGTAGCCCCCGGGACAGGGGGCTGCACACTGAAGCTTTCTTT
>TRBV7-9|few|TRBJ1-1|.
CASSLVGSEAEAFF
TGTGCCAGCAGCTTAGTAGGTTCCGAGGCCGAAGCTTTCTTT
>TRBV25-1|.|TRBJ1-2|.
CASSERDYGYTF
TGTGCCAGCAGTGAAAGAGACTATGGCTACACCTTC
>TRBV7-2|once|TRBJ1-3|TRBD1
CASSLGGTGGEYF
TGTGCCAGCAGCTTAGGCGGGACAGGGGGCGAGTATTTT
>TRBV6-5|.|TRBJ1-5|TRBD1
CASSSRGLGSNQPQHF
TGTGCCAGCAGTTCAAGGGGGCTAGGGAGCAATCAGCCCCAGCATTTT
>TRBV7-6|.|TRBJ2-2|TRBD1
CASSLGAQGATGELFF
TGTGCCAGCAGCTTAGGGGCCCAGGGGGCGACCGGGGAGCTGTTTTTT
>TRBV10-3|.|TRBJ2-2|.
CAISESVDSNTGELFF
TGTGCCATCAGTGAGTCGGTAGACTCGAACACCGGGGAGCTGTTTTTT
>TRBV12-3/TRBV12-4|.|TRBJ1-2|TRBD1
CASSQRGRDGYTF
TGTGCCAGCAGCCAAAGGGGGCGGGATGGCTACACCTTC
>TRBV5-4|.|TRBJ2-3|.
CASSLAASVQDTQYF
TGTGCCAGCAGCTTGGCCGCTAGCGTTCAAGATACGCAGTATTTT
>TRBV9|.|TRBJ2-2|TRBD2
CASSARTSHNGELFF
TGTGCCAGCAGCGCCAGGACTAGCCACAACGGGGAGCTGTTTTTT
>TRBV11-3|.|TRBJ2-1|.
CASSSAGTEYNEQFF
TGTGCCAGCAGCTCGGCGGGGACAGAGTACAATGAGCAGTTCTTC
>TRBV28|once|TRBJ1-2|.
CASSPDTYGYTF
TGTGCCAGCAGCCCTGACACCTATGGCTACACCTTC
>TRBV7-9|.|TRBJ1-4|.
CASSFLNEKLFF
TGTGCCAGCAGCTTCCTTAATGAAAAACTGTTTTTT
>TRBV5-8|few|TRBJ1-3|.
CASSLDRAGNTIYF
TGTGCCAGCAGCTTGGACAGGGCTGGAAACACCATATATTTT
>TRBV28|.|TRBJ1-6|.
CASSYGTPNSPLHF
TGTGCCAGCAGTTACGGGACACCTAATTCACCCCTCCACTTT
>TRBV14|few|TRBJ2-3|.
CASSQDYWDTQYF
TGTGCCAGCAGCCAAGATTACTGGGATACGCAGTATTTT
>TRBV7-2|.|TRBJ1-1|.
CASSLDGTRAEAFF
TGTGCCAGCAGCTTAGATGGGACTAGGGCTGAAGCTTTCTTT
>TRBV19|.|TRBJ1-5|.
CASSNHRGNQPQHF
TGTGCCAGTAGTAACCATAGAGGCAATCAGCCCCAGCATTTT
>TRBV28|.|TRBJ1-5|.
CASSFDRYNQPQHF
TGTGCCAGCAGTTTTGACAGGTACAATCAGCCCCAGCATTTT
>TRBV11-1|.|TRBJ2-7|.
CASSLPTSWQYF
TGTGCCAGCAGCTTGCCTACTAGTTGGCAGTACTTC
>TRBV7-9|.|TRBJ2-5|.
CASLERGETQYF
TGTGCCAGCCTTGAAAGGGGAGAGACCCAGTACTTC
>TRBV6-6|.|TRBJ2-7|TRBD2
CASSDTGGSYEQYF
TGTGCCAGCAGTGACACGGGAGGCTCCTACGAGCAGTACTTC
>TRBV12-3/TRBV12-4|.|TRBJ1-5|.
CASRRGFQPQHF
TGTGCCAGCAGAAGGGGTTTTCAGCCCCAGCATTTT
>TRBV5-4|.|TRBJ1-1|TRBD1
CASSLLTGGYTEAFF
TGTGCCAGCAGCTTATTGACAGGGGGTTACACTGAAGCTTTCTTT
>TRBV7-3|once|TRBJ1-5|TRBD1
CASSLEDRALEGNQPQHF
TGTGCCAGCAGCCTCGAGGACAGGGCGCTCGAAGGCAATCAGCCCCAGCATTTT
>TRBV5-1|.|TRBJ1-1|.
CASSPDRMNTEAFF
TGCGCCAGCAGCCCCGACAGGATGAACACTGAAGCTTTCTTT
>TRBV5-1|.|TRBJ1-1|TRBD1
CASSWGQGEAFF
TGCGCCAGCAGCTGGGGACAGGGGGAAGCTTTCTTT
>TRBV7-8|few|TRBJ2-1|TRBD2
CASSLAGTSGRGNEQFF
TGTGCCAGCAGCTTAGCGGGGACTAGCGGGAGGGGGAATGAGCAGTTCTTC
>TRBV9|.|TRBJ1-3|.
CASSPRQVSGNTIYF
TGTGCCAGCAGCCCACGACAGGTCTCTGGAAACACCATATATTTT
>TRBV2|once|TRBJ1-6|.
CASSERLHF
TGTGCCAGCAGTGAGCGCCTCCACTTT
>TRBV18|few|TRBJ1-1|.
CASSPVPLITEAFF
TGTGCCAGCTCACCAGTTCCGTTAATCACTGAAGCTTTCTTT
>TRBV28|few|TRBJ2-7|TRBD1
CASLQRTGLYEQYF
TGTGCCAGCTTGCAACGGACAGGGTTATACGAGCAGTACTTC
>TRBV18|.|TRBJ2-1|.
CASSRLKAASSYNEQFF
TGTGCCAGCTCACGGTTAAAAGCAGCGAGCTCCTACAATGAGCAGTTCTTC
>TRBV7-9|.|TRBJ2-1|TRBD1
CASVPYGTGNNEQFF
TGTGCCAGCGTCCCATACGGGACAGGCAACAATGAGCAGTTCTTC
>TRBV5-6|.|TRBJ2-2|.
CASSDLGGGTGELFF
TGTGCCAGCAGTGACCTCGGGGGAGGCACCGGGGAGCTGTTTTTT
>TRBV6-2/TRBV6-3|.|TRBJ1-5|.
CASSYSQGFGQPQHF
TGTGCCAGCAGTTACTCGCAGGGCTTCGGTCAGCCCCAGCATTTT
>TRBV28|.|TRBJ1-1|.
CASRSIGQNTEAFF
TGTGCCAGCAGATCAATCGGACAGAACACTGAAGCTTTCTTT
>TRBV5-4|few|TRBJ2-5|TRBD2
CASSVSSGRAPETQYF
TGTGCCAGCAGCGTTTCTAGCGGGAGGGCCCCAGAGACCCAGTACTTC
>TRBV7-2|.|TRBJ1-6|TRBD1
CASSPRTGSGSPLHF
TGTGCCAGCAGCCCAAGGACAGGGTCGGGATCACCCCTCCACTTT
>TRBV15|.|TRBJ2-5|.
CATSRIGGAGVETQYF
TGTGCCACCAGCAGAATAGGGGGGGCAGGGGTAGAGACCCAGTACTTC
>TRBV18|.|TRBJ2-6|.
CASFQGSGANVLTF
TGTGCCAGCTTTCAGGGCTCTGGGGCCAACGTCCTGACTTTC
>TRBV7-9|.|TRBJ1-5|TRBD1
CASSPDRVYSNQPQHF
TGTGCCAGCAGCCCGGACAGGGTTTATAGCAATCAGCCCCAGCATTTT
>TRBV27|.|TRBJ1-2|TRBD1
CASSLRGPFYGYTF
TGTGCCAGCAGTTTAAGGGGGCCTTTCTATGGCTACACCTTC
>TRBV18|.|TRBJ1-4|.
CASTITKLTASEKLFF
TGTGCCAGCACCATTACCAAACTGACAGCCAGCGAAAAACTGTTTTTT